This TCR beta chain stems from a study of T cells in Graves' hyperthyroidism and ophthalmopathy (dated by TCRdb to about 2019). Looking at the study overall: Peripheral blood samples were taken at the time of initial diagnosis, prior to any treatment. According to the paper, TCR Vbeta CDR3 sequencing was carried out on 135 peripheral blood samples, which came from under 50 ophthalmopathy, 75 or so hyperthyroidism and 17 progressor patients. Prospective prediction of ophthalmopathy was tested in an independent validation cohort consisting of under 20 hyperthyroidism patients and some 15 patients who later progressed to ophthalmopathy. The roughly 91 discovery patients were randomly divided into training and test sets at a 7:3 ratio. In six Graves' hyperthyroidism patients, the study also compared T-cell repertoires from thyroid tissue with T-cell repertoires from blood. After blood sampling, hyperthyroidism patients were treated with methimazole at a starting dose of 30 mg daily, and ophthalmopathy patients were treated with high-dose intravenous methylprednisolone. TCR V-J signatures able to tell the groups apart were searched for in a discovery cohort of 100 patients, of whom 43 had Graves' ophthalmopathy and more than 55 had stable Graves' hyperthyroidism. Broad study findings and their caveats: Blood samples also contained most of the expanded thyroid clonotypes (frequency above 0.001), which suggests that blood repertoires may reflect thyroid immune responses. In cross-validation, a model built on a 13 V-J signature told ophthalmopathy apart from stable hyperthyroidism with 87.88% sensitivity and around 84% specificity, and in testing the same model reached 80%/75%. In validation, the model predicted progression to ophthalmopathy a median of about 6.5 months before onset, with over 55% sensitivity and roughly 73% specificity. Sample size was not statistically predetermined, and blinding of investigators to group allocation was not performed.

In the ophthalmopathy patients, disease was moderately to severely active, with a Clinical Activity Score of 3 or more, a NOSPECS grade of 4 or more, and a duration of less than 3 months. Patients with uncontrolled infections, other autoimmune diseases, pregnancy or lactation were excluded. Clinical symptoms, serum thyroxine and TRAb, thyroid ultrasound, and orbital computed tomography formed the basis for the diagnoses. PBMCs were separated from 10 ml of fresh peripheral blood using Ficoll-Paque density gradient centrifugation. Total RNA was extracted with Trizol reagent, and quality was checked on an Agilent 2100 Bioanalyzer. Measured from the cysteine to the phenylalanine, the CDR3 is 16 residues long. This entry keeps only the CDR3 DNA: 48 bases, framed from base 1. The V and J ends are trimmed by 0 bases and 2 bases, leaving 9 bases between them. As encoded in the germline V gene, CDR1 is SGDLS while CDR2 is YYNGEE.

Ten or more counts support this clonotype. Its antigen is currently not known. No base-level quality is on record; no much larger clone is a single base apart. TCR beta CDR3 regions were amplified from RNA transcripts. A first-round RT-PCR of the TCR CDR3 used the HTBI primer set with the Qiagen OneStep RT-PCR kit. Libraries were constructed in a second round of multiplex PCR, after which size selection and purification were carried out. Paired-end sequencing of the libraries was performed with 100 bp reads on an Illumina HiSeq2000. For the original study's pipeline: SOAPnuke was used to process the raw data, removing reads that contained adapters or uncalled bases, had a mean Phred below 15, or lacked an exact match to the constant primer or identifier. High-quality paired reads were merged using COPE v1.2.5, and each unique nucleotide sequence was defined as a clonotype. MiTCR v1.1 was used to align the clonotypes against IMGT TRBV, TRBD and TRBJ reference segments. The analysis included only V-J combinations with a frequency above 0.0001, which together covered over 98% of the repertoires. A TCS score was defined as the ratio between F50 (clonal expansion) and ExV (chaos), using BLOSUM62-based TCRdist between CDR3 peptides within each V-J. Welch's t-statistics and random forest reduced approximately 520 V-J features to roughly 13, which were used in a naive Bayes classifier (R e1071). The raw public reads went through TCRdb reprocessing: fastp at Q25, MiXCR clone calling, in-frame beta chains kept. Each record represents a unique CDR3 protein, reported with the most common genes and DNA among its rows. None of the V and J calls come from the authors' own analysis; TCRdb made them. Recorded for this sample are around 240,000 distinct CDR3 sequences; 15% to 20% of them occurred a single time. Around 28% of the sample is held by the ten biggest clonotypes.

The chain employs TRBV9 and TRBJ1-6; the D gene is perhaps TRBD1, on 6 matching bases. The TCR sequence derives from a woman aged 18-29 years with Graves' ophthalmopathy. Source material: blood. CDR3 reads: CASSVGGTPYNSPLHF. The nucleotide sequence is TGTGCCAGCAGCGTAGGGGGGACACCCTATAATTCACCCCTCCACTTT.